The table lists the clone carrying this T cell receptor (beta chain) with many counts. Its antigen is as yet unknown. By 5'RACE with 10-nucleotide random UMIs, the cDNA was made. TCRdb reprocessed the 5' RACE reads via MiXCR and lists one record per CDR3 protein. The sample consists of just over 95,000 distinct CDR3 sequences, roughly 3.5% of them appearing once. The data originate from a study of neurological immune-mediated disorders. Findings of the study overall: No link was found between any clinical or MRI feature and the multiple sclerosis repertoire cluster. Among 34 multiple sclerosis patients, 18 had repertoires that phylogenetic grouping placed in one related-CDR3 cluster, a possible signature. Levels of TCR clonal expansion peaked in HTLV-1-associated myelopathy and reached their lowest in multiple sclerosis, under those of healthy controls.

The CDR3 totals 11 residues. Trimming removed 7 bases at V and 2 bases at J, with 9 bases between. CDR1 DFQATT and CDR2 SNEGSKA come from the germline V gene (reference sequence). The sequence came from a woman aged 18-29 years with multiple sclerosis. The sample consisted of PBMCs. This rearrangement joins TRBV20-1 to TRBJ2-7; no clear D. CDR3 sequence reads: CSGEHTYEQYF. For the CDR3, the DNA is TGCAGTGGCGAGCACACCTACGAGCAGTACTTC.